The source of this T cell receptor (beta chain) is a study of CD8 T cells in Susac syndrome. With random hexamers, reverse transcription was performed on about 0.5 to 1 ug of RNA. TCRdb passed the immunoSEQ multiplex PCR reads through MiXCR, listing each CDR3 protein once. This table holds hundreds of thousands of distinct CDR3 sequences, about 94% found once. The sample comprised CD4+ T cells from PBMCs. The sequence came from a human donor with Susac syndrome.

The CDR3 spells CASSRGPGQVYGYTF. The CDR3 DNA follows: TGTGCCAGCAGCCGGGGACCGGGACAGGTCTATGGCTACACCTTC. The rearrangement links TRBV14 to TRBJ1-2; 8 nucleotides line up with TRBD1. This CDR3 spans 15 amino acids. CDR1 SGHDN and CDR2 FVKESK come from the germline V gene. The V and J ends lost 4 bases and 4 bases, in that order; junction bases with no gene match: 8.